The next 7 T cell receptor beta chains were all read from a single sample in a study of regulatory T cells in long-lasting Graves disease. Through Arm-PCR of CDR3 regions and iRepertoire HTBI primers, TCR beta libraries were built. TCRdb ran MiXCR on the multiplex PCR reads and lists one entry per CDR3 protein. The table lists hundreds of thousands of distinct CDR3 sequences, around a fifth of them singletons. Time point indicated: persistent/refractory GD, antithyroid drugs over 5 years with positive TRAb. The TCR library was prepared using RNA isolated from PBMCs. Sample: peripheral blood mononuclear cells (PBMCs), taken when the disease was refractory, from a patient treated with antithyroid drugs. The receptors come from a female donor with Graves disease.

This clonotype appeared many times. The V gene is TRBV12-3 or TRBV12-4, the J gene TRBJ1-5; D not resolved. The V end was cut by 0 bases, the J end by 0 bases, with 6 bases between. This CDR3 region has 15 residues. The CDR3 is CASSLASYSNQPQHF. In nucleotides, the CDR3 is TGTGCCAGCAGTTTAGCTTCTTATAGCAATCAGCCCCAGCATTTT.

This clonotype was observed at least ten times. This chain joins TRBV2 and TRBJ1-5; D ambiguous. Trimming pared 3 bases from V and 0 bases from J, leaving 9 bases between. Germline V gene data show CDR1 as SNHLY and CDR2 as FYNNEI. This CDR3 contains 15 residues. The CDR3 region has the DNA TGTGCCAGCAGTGACGCAGCGGGTAGCAATCAGCCCCAGCATTTT. The encoded protein is CASSDAAGSNQPQHF.

The chain has TRBV7-9 and TRBJ1-2; D might be TRBD1 (5 bases). The length of the CDR3 is 12 residues. Per germline, CDR1 SEHNR and CDR2 FQNEAQ (reference sequence). Trimming shortened V by 4 bases and J by 8 bases, and 11 bases separated the two germline ends. The CDR3 loop reads CASSSGTRGYTF. CDR3 in DNA: TGTGCCAGCAGCTCCGGGACTCGGGGCTACACCTTC.

The genes are TRBV28 and TRBJ2-3; TRBD2 agrees at 10 bases. Germline V gives CDR1 MDHEN, CDR2 SYDVKM. Germline trimming cut 4 bases from V and 7 bases from J; bases unmatched to any gene: 8. There are 15 residues in the CDR3. CDR3 in amino acids: CASSSLAGDEHTQYF. The CDR3 DNA follows: TGTGCCAGCAGTTCTCTAGCGGGAGATGAGCATACGCAGTATTTT.

This sequence joins TRBV29-1 and TRBJ2-7; a weak D match, TRBD1 (5 bases). Germline loops: CDR1 SQVTM, CDR2 ANQGSEA. The CDR3 is 13 amino acids. V was pared by 3 bases and J by 4 bases, with 13 bases between. The CDR3 spells CSVEEVAGYEQYF. The CDR3 DNA sequence: TGCAGCGTTGAGGAAGTGGCAGGGTACGAGCAGTACTTC.

Ten or more counts support this clonotype. The chain recombines TRBV28 with TRBJ1-2; D gene ambiguous. V dropped 6 bases and J dropped 4 bases, with 15 bases sitting between them. Per the germline V gene, CDR1 is MDHEN and CDR2 is SYDVKM. This CDR3 spans 14 amino acids. CDR3 DNA sequence: TGTGCCAGCAGCCTAGGGAGTCTGAGCTATGGCTACACCTTC. The encoded protein is CASSLGSLSYGYTF.

The rearrangement links TRBV7-9 to TRBJ1-4; a possible D gene is TRBD1 (5 bases). Germline CDR1 reads SEHNR; CDR2 reads FQNEAQ (reference sequence). The CDR3 sequence is 13 residues long. V lost 4 bases and J lost 6, with 9 bases in between. Here the CDR3 reads CASSSGYDEKLFF. CDR3 nucleotides: TGTGCCAGCAGCTCAGGGTACGATGAAAAACTGTTTTTT.